Below, 5 T cell receptor beta chains from the same sample are listed, as sequenced in a study of blood T cell repertoires in COVID-19. The method was immunoSEQ multiplex PCR; TCRdb's version includes in-frame clones alone and lacks a portion of them. The data hold some 300,000 clones, with about 91% observed a single time. Input material: PBMCs or T cells enriched from blood (not recorded which). The receptors here all came from a middle-aged woman who had recovered from COVID-19.

The genes are TRBV10-3 and TRBJ1-1, with D perhaps matching TRBD1 (5 bases). Germline V gene lookup returns CDR1 ENHRY and CDR2 SYGVKD. V was trimmed by 0 bases and J by 4 bases, leaving 12 bases between them. The CDR3 sequence is 15 residues long. CDR3 DNA: TGTGCCATCAGTGAGTCGGGCAGGGTGGCCACTGAAGCTTTCTTT. Translating it yields CAISESGRVATEAFF.

This clone was seen only once. This chain links TRBV7-2 with TRBJ2-2; 16 nucleotides align to TRBD2. The V gene end was trimmed by 6 bases and the J gene end by 3 bases; junction bases not matched to a gene: 4. The CDR3 is 17 amino acids. The germline CDR1 and CDR2 sequences are SGHTA and FQGNSA. CDR3 nucleotide sequence: TGTGCCAGCAGGACAGGGACTAGCGGGGGGGACACCGGGGAGCTGTTTTTT. Amino acid sequence: CASRTGTSGGDTGELFF.

Of note for this clone: At the DNA level, this CDR3 is encoded by other sequences in the same sample as well. The chain links TRBV27 to TRBJ2-1, with TRBD2 as a possible D gene (6 bases). CDR1 and CDR2 from the germline V gene are MNHEY and SMNVEV (reference sequence). The CDR3 is made up of 15 amino acids. The germline V and J ends were trimmed by 2 bases and 1 base, with 9 bases remaining between them. The CDR3 DNA reads as TGTGCCAGCAGTTTAGCGGGATATTCCTACAATGAGCAGTTCTTC. Protein sequence: CASSLAGYSYNEQFF.

This rearrangement joins TRBV3-1 (or the pseudogene TRBV3-2) to TRBJ1-2; possibly TRBD1 for D (5 bases). In germline, CDR1 is LGHDT, CDR2 YNNKEL (reference sequence). Trimming shortened V by 2 bases and J by 10 bases, and 14 bases separated the two germline ends. The CDR3 covers 13 residues. The CDR3 bases are TGTGCCAGCAGCCAACCGGGGGTAAGCGACTACACCTTC. Translation: CASSQPGVSDYTF.

The CDR3 DNA reads TGTGCCAGCAGCTTAGATCTGGGCAGTGAGGAGACCCAGTACTTC. It is translated as CASSLDLGSEETQYF. The gene calls are TRBV11-3 and TRBJ2-5; D unclear. The V end was cut by 0 bases, the J end by 5 bases, with 13 bases between. This CDR3 is built from 15 residues. Germline V CDR1 and CDR2: SGHNT, YENEEA.